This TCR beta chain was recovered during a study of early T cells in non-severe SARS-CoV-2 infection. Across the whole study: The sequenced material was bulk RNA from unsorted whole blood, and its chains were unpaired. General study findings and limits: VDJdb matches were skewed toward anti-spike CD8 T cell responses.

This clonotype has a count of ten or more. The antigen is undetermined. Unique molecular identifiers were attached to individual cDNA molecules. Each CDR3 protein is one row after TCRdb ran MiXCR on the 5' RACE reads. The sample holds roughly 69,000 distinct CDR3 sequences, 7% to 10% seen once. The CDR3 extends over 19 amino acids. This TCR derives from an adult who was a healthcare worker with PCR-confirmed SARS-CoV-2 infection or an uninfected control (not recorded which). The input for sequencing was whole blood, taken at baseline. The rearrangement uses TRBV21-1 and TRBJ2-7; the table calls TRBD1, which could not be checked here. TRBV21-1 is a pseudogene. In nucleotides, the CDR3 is TGTGCCAGCAACGAAAACCGACGAAAAAAAGCGGGACAGACTAACGAGCAGTACTTC. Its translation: CASNENRRKKAGQTNEQYF.